The T cell receptor (beta chain) described here comes from a study of T cells in Graves' hyperthyroidism and ophthalmopathy. Study overall: The initial diagnosis was the point when peripheral blood was collected, ahead of any treatment.

This clonotype was observed at least ten times. The length of the CDR3 is 13 residues. V was trimmed by 3 bases and J by 6 bases, leaving 14 bases between them. The germline V gene has CDR1 DFQATT and CDR2 SNEGSKA (reference sequence). Absent ophthalmopathy progression within 18 months defined stable Graves' hyperthyroidism. 9.5 to 10 ml fresh peripheral blood yielded the PBMCs. Amplified regions were TCR beta CDR3 sequences from RNA transcripts. The HTBI primer set drove a first-round RT-PCR of the TCR CDR3. TCRdb fed the multiplex PCR reads into MiXCR, producing one record per CDR3 protein. This sample yields a few hundred thousand distinct CDR3 sequences, of which about a sixth are seen a single time; over 45% belongs to the top ten.

The V call is TRBV20-1, the J call TRBJ1-1; D may be TRBD1 (5 bases). Sample: blood. The sequence derives from a woman aged 45-65 years with Graves' hyperthyroidism. DNA for the CDR3: TGCAGTGCTAGTCCCAGGTGGGGGGCTGAAGCTTTCTTT. This translates into CSASPRWGAEAFF.